These 31 T cell receptor beta chains originate from one sample sequenced in a study of cytomegalovirus exposure and HLA in healthy donors. The study ran its PCR with 60 Vbeta and 13 Jbeta primers. Clones were read by immunoSEQ multiplex PCR, and TCRdb kept only the in-frame ones, dropping some. The table lists 200,000 to 250,000 clones, over 75% of them singletons. Sequences were obtained from PBMCs. The receptors derive from a human donor in good health.

The CDR3 is CASSPGQSTNEKLFF. The CDR3 DNA reads TGTGCCAGCAGCCCCGGACAATCAACTAATGAAAAACTGTTTTTT. This chain uses TRBV28 with TRBJ1-4; tentative D call: TRBD1 (5 bases). CDR3 size: 15 residues. Germline CDR1 is MDHEN and CDR2 is SYDVKM. V was clipped by 6 bases and J by 0 bases, with 11 bases between them.

The V gene is TRBV5-6, the J gene TRBJ1-4; a possible D gene is TRBD1 (6 bases). CDR3 length: 14 residues. Germline V lookup: CDR1 SGHDT, CDR2 YYEEEE. The V and J ends lost 1 base and 5 bases respectively, with 9 bases between them. This CDR3 reads CASSLPQGNEKLFF. The CDR3 DNA reads as TGTGCCAGCAGCTTGCCGCAGGGGAATGAAAAACTGTTTTTT.

About this clone: Other DNA variants within this sample encode the same CDR3. The CDR3 sequence is CASSVGPGNTEAFF. For the CDR3, the DNA is TGTGCCAGCAGCGTAGGTCCAGGGAACACTGAAGCTTTCTTT. The chain has TRBV9 and TRBJ1-1; D uncertain. Germline CDR1 SGDLS, CDR2 YYNGEE. The CDR3 extends over 14 amino acids. V lost 0 bases and J 1 base, leaving 7 bases between the germline ends.

This chain uses TRBV15 with TRBJ2-3; 14 nucleotides agree with TRBD2. Per the germline V gene, CDR1 is LNHNV and CDR2 is YYDKDF (reference sequence). CDR3 length: 20 amino acids. The junction had 11 bases not matched to a gene; V was cut back by 3 bases and J by 0 bases. CDR3 loop: CATSRAFGLAGGTSTDTQYF. CDR3 nucleotides: TGTGCCACCAGCAGGGCCTTTGGACTAGCGGGAGGAACAAGCACAGATACGCAGTATTTT.

The chain couples TRBV18 to TRBJ2-3, with TRBD2 matching over 7 bases. J was trimmed by 4 bases and V by 2 bases; bases with no gene match: 12. The V gene's germline CDR1 is KGHSH and CDR2 LQKENI. This CDR3 region has 17 residues. In DNA form, the CDR3 reads TGTGCCAGCTCACCATGGGGCGGGAGACTGGAGGCAGATACGCAGTATTTT. The encoded protein is CASSPWGGRLEADTQYF.

J is TRBJ2-7 and V is TRBV2; 7 bases agree with TRBD2. CDR1 and CDR2 from the germline V gene are SNHLY and FYNNEI. CDR3 size: 16 residues. Trimming took 4 bases from V and 2 from J; bases not matched to a gene: 11. The CDR3, as DNA: TGTGCCAGCAGTGTTTATGCTAGCGGCACTACCTACGAGCAGTACTTC. Protein sequence: CASSVYASGTTYEQYF. The full variable domain, with the rest looked up from reference TRBV2 and TRBJ2-7, is EPEVTQTPSHQVTQMGQEVILRCVPISNHLYFYWYRQILGQKVEFLVSFYNNEISEKSEIFDDQFSVERPDGSNFTLKIRSTKLEDSAMYFCASSVYASGTTYEQYFGPGTRLTVT.

The chain combines TRBV10-1 with TRBJ2-7; weak D call: TRBD1 (6 bases). Trimming took 8 bases from V and 2 from J, leaving 10 bases between them. The CDR3 runs 12 residues. Germline CDR1 reads WNHNN; CDR2 reads SYGVQD (reference sequence). CDR3 amino acids: CASLRTAYEQYF. Written as DNA, the CDR3 is TGCGCCAGCTTAAGGACAGCCTACGAGCAGTACTTC.

The chain recombines TRBV2 with TRBJ2-5; 10 bases are a match to TRBD1. This CDR3 contains 16 residues. CDR1 SNHLY and CDR2 FYNNEI come from the germline V gene. The junction had 6 bases not matched to a gene; V was cut back by 1 base and J by 4 bases. Here the CDR3 DNA reads TGTGCCAGCAGTGAAGAGGGGGGACAGGGGAGAGAGACCCAGTACTTC. Translated: CASSEEGGQGRETQYF.

The gene calls are TRBV4-3 and TRBJ1-1; D gene ambiguous. The CDR3 is 16 residues long. The germline V gene encodes CDR1 LGHNA and CDR2 YSLEER. The ends were cut back, 0 bases at V and 1 base at J, with 12 bases in the middle. This chain's CDR3 is CASSQDARPGNTEAFF. CDR3 in DNA: TGCGCCAGCAGCCAAGATGCCCGCCCGGGGAACACTGAAGCTTTCTTT.

The rearrangement uses TRBV25-1 and TRBJ1-2; perhaps TRBD1 as D (6 bases). The CDR3 runs 15 residues. The germline V gene has CDR1 MGHDK and CDR2 SYGVNS. V lost 3 bases, J lost 4 bases, and 15 bases lay in between. This CDR3 is CASSDPLGQIYGYTF. The CDR3 coding sequence is TGTGCCAGCAGTGACCCTCTAGGACAGATCTATGGCTACACCTTC.

The chain carries TRBV5-5 and TRBJ2-7, with 7 bases identical to TRBD1. In germline, CDR1 is SGHKS, CDR2 YYEKEE (reference sequence). The V segment lost 0 bases and the J segment 3 bases; nucleotides outside the gene matches: 3. This CDR3 contains 14 residues. The CDR3 sequence is CASSLGAGGYEQYF. CDR3 DNA sequence: TGTGCCAGCAGCTTGGGGGCAGGGGGCTACGAGCAGTACTTC. Complete variable domain (other parts from reference TRBV5-5 and TRBJ2-7): DAGVTQSPTHLIKTRGQQVTLRCSPISGHKSVSWYQQVLGQGPQFIFQYYEKEERGRGNFPDRFSARQFPNYSSELNVNALLLGDSALYLCASSLGAGGYEQYFGPGTRLTVT.

The chain is built from TRBV7-9 and TRBJ2-7, with TRBD1 as a possible D gene (5 bases). The CDR3 runs 14 residues. Germline-derived CDR1 and CDR2 are SEHNR and FQNEAQ (reference sequence). The V and J ends lost 1 base and 6 bases respectively, with 13 bases between them. CDR3 DNA sequence: TGTGCCAGCAGCTTAGACAGCAGGGTCAGCGAGCAGTACTTC. It translates to CASSLDSRVSEQYF.

This clone was seen once. V is TRBV19 and J is TRBJ2-7; perhaps TRBD2 as D (7 bases). CDR1 and CDR2 from the germline V gene are LNHDA and SQIVND (reference sequence). V lost 6 bases to trimming and J lost 6 bases, with 18 bases between them. The CDR3 spans 14 residues. The CDR3 sequence: CASSSSLGGLEQYF. CDR3 DNA: TGTGCCAGTAGCTCATCTCTGGGGGGGCTCGAGCAGTACTTC.

The chain uses TRBV7-9 and TRBJ2-1, with TRBD2 as a possible D gene (6 bases). V shed 2 bases and J shed 8 bases, with 7 bases lying between them. CDR1 and CDR2 from the germline V gene are SEHNR and FQNEAQ (reference sequence). This CDR3 has 12 residues. For the CDR3, the DNA is TGTGCCAGCAGCTTAAGGGACTATGAGCAGTTCTTC. Translation gives CASSLRDYEQFF. The full variable domain, rest sourced from reference TRBV7-9 and TRBJ2-1, is DTGVSQNPRHKITKRGQNVTFRCDPISEHNRLYWYRQTLGQGPEFLTYFQNEAQLEKSRLLSDRFSAERPKGSFSTLEIQRTEQGDSAMYLCASSLRDYEQFFGPGTRLTVL.

The V gene is TRBV20-1, the J gene TRBJ2-7, with D possibly being TRBD2 (5 bases). CDR3 length equals 10 residues. Germline V CDR1 and CDR2: DFQATT, SNEGSKA (reference sequence). Trimming took 3 bases from V and 12 from J, leaving 12 bases between them. The CDR3 DNA follows: TGCAGTGCTAGTTCAGTGGAGGTGTACTTC. This translates into CSASSVEVYF.

The table lists this clone with a few counts. This chain connects TRBV18 to TRBJ2-1, with TRBD2 matching 10 bases. V lost 8 bases and J lost 3; bases outside the gene matches: 22. Germline V gene data show CDR1 as KGHSH and CDR2 as LQKENI. The CDR3 spans 20 residues. The CDR3 sequence is CASTYRIASGSRGNYNEQFF. In DNA, the CDR3 is TGTGCCAGCACATACCGAATCGCTAGCGGGAGCCGGGGGAACTACAATGAGCAGTTCTTC.

This chain joins TRBV7-6 and TRBJ2-5; TRBD2 might be the D (5 bases). The CDR3 consists of 14 residues. Germline-derived CDR1 and CDR2 are SGHVS and FNYEAQ. Trimming removed 8 bases at V and 3 bases at J, with 16 bases between. This chain's CDR3 is CASASPAEEETQYF. DNA for the CDR3: TGTGCCAGCGCCTCGCCCGCGGAGGAAGAGACCCAGTACTTC. Supplemented by reference TRBV7-6 and TRBJ2-5, the full variable domain reads GAGVSQSPRYKVTKRGQDVALRCDPISGHVSLYWYRQALGQGPEFLTYFNYEAQQDKSGLPNDRFSAERPEGSISTLTIQRTEQRDSAMYRCASASPAEEETQYFGPGTRLLVL.

The chain has TRBV9 and TRBJ2-5; 7 nucleotides line up with TRBD1. Germline CDR1 reads SGDLS; CDR2 reads YYNGEE. The length of the CDR3 is 13 residues. V lost 1 base, J lost 4 bases, and 1 base stayed unmatched. CDR3 protein: CASSVPGGETQYF. In DNA form, the CDR3 reads TGTGCCAGCAGCGTACCAGGGGGAGAGACCCAGTACTTC.

This clone has just one count. The genes are TRBV19 and TRBJ2-1, with TRBD1 as a possible D gene (8 bases). There are 16 residues in the CDR3. Trimming left V 5 bases short and J 1 base short, with 15 bases between. Germline lookup yields CDR1 LNHDA and CDR2 SQIVND (reference sequence). CDR3 sequence (DNA): TGTGCCAGTAGTGCCGGACAGGGAGGGTCCTACAATGAGCAGTTCTTC. Amino acid sequence: CASSAGQGGSYNEQFF.

The chain employs TRBV29-1 and TRBJ2-5; no definite D call. Germline CDR1 SQVTM, CDR2 ANQGSEA. The CDR3 is made up of 12 amino acids. The V end was cut by 4 bases, the J end by 1 base, with 7 bases between. The DNA of the CDR3 is TGCAGCGTTGTTAGTCTCCAAGAGACCCAGTACTTC. Its protein product is CSVVSLQETQYF.

This clone showed up just a few times. The chain links TRBV5-1 to TRBJ2-1, with D tentatively TRBD1 (5 bases). Germline V gene sequence: CDR1 SGHRS, CDR2 YFSETQ. The CDR3 is 14 residues long. V was trimmed by 7 bases and J by 7 bases, leaving 18 bases between them. The CDR3 nucleotides read TGCGCCAGCGTTGACAGCGATTTAGAAAATGAGCAGTTCTTC. Translation: CASVDSDLENEQFF.

The CDR3 reads CASRRTSGRGGNEQFF. The CDR3 coding sequence is TGCGCCAGCCGAAGGACTAGCGGGAGAGGGGGGAATGAGCAGTTCTTC. V usage is TRBV4-1 and J usage is TRBJ2-1; 13 positions match TRBD2. V shed 8 bases, J shed 7 bases, and the junction held 11 bases outside the gene matches. The germline CDR1 and CDR2 sequences are MGHRA and YSYEKL. The CDR3 totals 16 residues.

The rearrangement uses TRBV25-1 and TRBJ2-5; possibly TRBD1 for D (5 bases). Germline V gene lookup returns CDR1 MGHDK and CDR2 SYGVNS. The V and J ends lost 6 bases and 4 bases respectively, with 18 bases between them. This CDR3 is built from 15 residues. The CDR3 reads CASSPGLLGSETQYF. CDR3 sequence (DNA): TGTGCCAGCAGCCCAGGGTTGTTGGGTTCAGAGACCCAGTACTTC.

The chain couples TRBV25-1 to TRBJ1-2, with D perhaps matching TRBD1 (5 bases). CDR3 length: 14 amino acids. V was clipped by 1 base and J by 4 bases, with 10 bases between them. Germline V gene lookup returns CDR1 MGHDK and CDR2 SYGVNS. This chain's CDR3 is CASSELGGGYGYTF. The CDR3 nucleotides read TGTGCCAGCAGTGAATTGGGGGGTGGCTATGGCTACACCTTC.

The chain couples TRBV10-1 to TRBJ2-1, with TRBD2 identical over 10 bases. V dropped 2 bases and J dropped 7; count of bases not matched to a gene: 8. The CDR3 consists of 16 residues. CDR1 and CDR2 (germline): WNHNN, SYGVQD (reference sequence). DNA of the CDR3: TGCGCCAGCAGTGAGAGCGAGCTAGCGGGAGCGAATGAGCAGTTCTTC. It yields the protein CASSESELAGANEQFF.

This chain links TRBV28 with TRBJ2-5; 7 nucleotides align to TRBD2. This CDR3 is built from 13 residues. V lost 6 bases to trimming and J lost 4 bases; unmatched junction nucleotides: 5. CDR1 and CDR2 (germline): MDHEN, SYDVKM. CDR3 sequence (DNA): TGTGCCAGCAGGTGGTCGGGAGGAGAGACCCAGTACTTC. Encoded protein: CASRWSGGETQYF.

The chain uses TRBV4-2 and TRBJ2-5; TRBD1 matches at 9 bases. Unmatched junction bases numbered 9, after V lost 2 bases and J lost 5 bases. Germline-derived CDR1 and CDR2 are LGHNA and YNFKEQ. The CDR3 is 16 amino acids. The CDR3 coding sequence is TGTGCCAGCAGCCAATACGGACAGGGGTTGCCGGAGACCCAGTACTTC. It is translated as CASSQYGQGLPETQYF.

The V gene is TRBV19, the J gene TRBJ2-7; tentatively, D is TRBD1 (6 bases). The CDR3 spans 14 residues. Per the germline V gene, CDR1 is LNHDA and CDR2 is SQIVND (reference sequence). Trimming shortened V by 5 bases and J by 6 bases, and 17 bases separated the two germline ends. The CDR3 loop reads CASSWNRERGEQYF. CDR3 nucleotide sequence: TGTGCCAGTAGTTGGAACAGGGAGAGGGGCGAGCAGTACTTC.

This clone was seen more than once but under ten times. V is TRBV27 and J is TRBJ2-7; D is perhaps TRBD1 (6 bases). With 2 bases removed from V and 7 bases from J, the gap between germline ends came to 12 bases. CDR3 size: 13 residues. Germline lookup yields CDR1 MNHEY and CDR2 SMNVEV (reference sequence). The CDR3 region has the DNA TGTGCCAGCAGTTTAACCCTTAGGGGGGAGCAGTACTTC. This codes for CASSLTLRGEQYF.

The chain uses TRBV2 and TRBJ1-1; TRBD1 matches at 7 bases. CDR3 length equals 12 residues. The V gene's germline CDR1 is SNHLY and CDR2 FYNNEI. J was trimmed by 11 bases and V by 6 bases; bases with no gene match: 9. The CDR3 nucleotides are TGTGCCAGCAGGGGGTGGGGCAGGGGGGCTTTCTTT. Translated, it gives CASRGWGRGAFF.

The CDR3 region has the DNA TGTGCCATCAGCGGATCTAGCGGGGGCCAAGAGACCCAGTACTTC. As protein: CAISGSSGGQETQYF. The V and J genes are TRBV10-3 and TRBJ2-5; 10 bases agree with TRBD2. Germline loops: CDR1 ENHRY, CDR2 SYGVKD. The CDR3 runs to 15 residues. The V segment lost 6 bases and the J segment 1 base; nucleotides outside the gene matches: 5.